This T cell receptor beta chain was captured by sequencing in a study of T-cell reconstitution after alpha-beta-depleted transplantation in children. V lost 2 bases to trimming and J lost 8 bases; unmatched junction nucleotides: 10. The CDR3 contains 17 residues. Germline V CDR1 and CDR2: MNHEY, SVGEGT. Preparing the TCRbeta library involved the use of unique molecular identifiers. TCRdb re-analysed the PCR reads in MiXCR, keeping a single row per CDR3 protein. The repertoire includes fewer than 550,000 distinct CDR3 sequences, about an eighth of them detected once, and 11% to 15% sits in the top ten. This clonotype occurred a few times.

This TCR derives from a female patient aged 2-9 years who had a stem cell transplant for aplastic anemia, so the T cells may come from the graft donor. The gene calls are TRBV6-2 or TRBV6-3 and TRBJ2-1; TRBD2 agrees at 12 bases. The sequences come from PBMCs, mostly from graft donor cells, collected 180 days after TCRalphabeta/CD19-depleted stem cell transplant. The CDR3 loop reads CASSYGGLAGSSDEQFF. DNA of the CDR3: TGTGCCAGCAGTTACGGGGGACTAGCGGGCTCCTCGGATGAGCAGTTCTTC.